Each of the 17 T cell receptor beta chains below was sequenced from the same sample in a study of identical twins. TCRdb itself ran the 5' RACE reads through MiXCR, one entry per CDR3 protein. The table lists more than 200,000 distinct CDR3 sequences, around 15% of them singletons. The sample consisted of memory (CD45RO+) T cells sorted from blood. The receptor source for this set is a woman between 18 and 30 years old in good health.

This clonotype turned up a few times. The chain carries TRBV9 and TRBJ2-2, with D unresolved. Per germline, CDR1 SGDLS and CDR2 YYNGEE. The ends were cut back, 5 bases at V and 6 bases at J, with 17 bases in the middle. The CDR3 loop spans 15 amino acids. In DNA, the CDR3 is TGTGCCAGCAGTCAAAGTTCAGGATTGGCCGGGGAGCTGTTTTTT. Protein product: CASSQSSGLAGELFF.

The chain joins TRBV20-1 to TRBJ2-7, with 7 bases identical to TRBD2. The CDR3 length is 14 residues. The V gene end was trimmed by 4 bases and the J gene end by 1 base; junction bases not matched to a gene: 7. The germline gives CDR1 DFQATT, CDR2 SNEGSKA (reference sequence). The CDR3 nucleotides read TGCAGTGCTACCTTAGCGGGTCTTTCCTACGAGCAGTACTTC. It is translated as CSATLAGLSYEQYF.

In its sample, this clonotype was seen a few times. CDR3 sequence reads: CASSLEGSGRYNEQFF. The DNA of the CDR3 is TGCGCCAGCAGCTTGGAAGGTAGCGGGAGGTACAATGAGCAGTTCTTC. The V gene is TRBV5-1, the J gene TRBJ2-1; 10 bases fit TRBD2. The junction had 4 bases not matched to a gene; V was cut back by 0 bases and J by 4 bases. The germline V gene encodes CDR1 SGHRS and CDR2 YFSETQ. The CDR3 runs to 16 residues.

This clonotype was recorded a few times. The chain recombines TRBV7-9 with TRBJ1-4; D is ambiguous. The CDR3 runs 12 residues. Trimming cost V 8 bases and J 4 bases, with 8 bases left between them. From germline, CDR1 is SEHNR and CDR2 FQNEAQ (reference sequence). CDR3 protein: CASGGSNEKLFF. The CDR3 DNA follows: TGTGCCAGCGGCGGGAGTAATGAAAAACTGTTTTTT.

V usage is TRBV6-2 or TRBV6-3 and J usage is TRBJ2-1; a possible D gene is TRBD2 (6 bases). The CDR3 covers 12 residues. Trimming took off 8 bases at V and 10 bases at J, with 15 bases between the two ends. The germline V gene has CDR1 MNHEY and CDR2 SVGEGT. The CDR3 reads CASGRLAREQFF. CDR3 coding DNA: TGTGCCAGCGGGAGGCTAGCGCGGGAGCAGTTCTTC.

This clonotype appeared a few times. This chain joins TRBV12-3 or TRBV12-4 and TRBJ2-3, with a weak D call TRBD1 (5 bases). V lost 5 bases and J 11 bases, leaving 11 bases between the germline ends. The CDR3 totals 11 residues. CDR3 sequence (DNA): TGTGCCAGCAGTATGGGGCCTCAGCAGTATTTT. It is translated as CASSMGPQQYF.

Ten or more counts support this clonotype. The rearrangement uses TRBV6-1 and TRBJ1-2; D is unclear. The germline V gene has CDR1 MNHNS and CDR2 SASEGT. V was trimmed by 3 bases and J by 7 bases, leaving 9 bases between them. This CDR3 comprises 12 residues. CDR3 loop: CASSDWEVGYTF. CDR3 DNA sequence: TGTGCCAGCAGTGACTGGGAGGTTGGCTACACCTTC.

This chain connects TRBV20-1 to TRBJ2-1, with TRBD2 matching over 12 bases. Trimming took 4 bases from V and 6 from J; bases not matched to a gene: 4. Per germline, CDR1 DFQATT and CDR2 SNEGSKA (reference sequence). The CDR3 loop spans 14 amino acids. The chain's CDR3 is CSAMWTSGINEQFF. The CDR3 DNA sequence: TGCAGTGCTATGTGGACTAGCGGGATCAATGAGCAGTTCTTC.

This clonotype has just a few counts. This sequence joins TRBV20-1 and TRBJ2-7; D unresolved. V was trimmed by 0 bases and J by 5 bases, leaving 8 bases between them. The CDR3 length is 12 residues. CDR1 is DFQATT, CDR2 SNEGSKA, per germline (reference sequence). CDR3 sequence reads: CSARDSRHEQYF. The CDR3 region has the DNA TGCAGTGCTAGAGATAGTAGGCACGAGCAGTACTTC.

The V and J genes are TRBV12-3 or TRBV12-4 and TRBJ2-3; D call uncertain. V was cut by 7 bases and J by 2 bases, with 10 bases left in between. The CDR3 runs to 13 residues. CDR3: CASKNLITDTQYF. Written as DNA, the CDR3 is TGTGCCAGCAAGAACCTTATCACAGATACGCAGTATTTT.

In its sample, this clonotype was seen a few times. This chain uses TRBV7-8 with TRBJ2-1, with D possibly TRBD2 on 5 matching bases. The germline V gene has CDR1 SGHVS and CDR2 FQNEAQ. V lost 3 bases to trimming and J lost 8 bases, with 14 bases between them. CDR3 length: 14 residues. The CDR3 reads CASSFYLGSDEQFF. In DNA, the CDR3 is TGTGCCAGCAGCTTCTATTTGGGGAGCGATGAGCAGTTCTTC.

The V and J genes are TRBV15 and TRBJ1-1; D is unresolved. CDR3 length: 16 amino acids. V lost 4 bases, J lost 10 bases, and 25 bases lay in between. Germline CDR1 LNHNV, CDR2 YYDKDF (reference sequence). The CDR3 sequence: CATSKTPGFARERAFF. CDR3 nucleotides: TGTGCCACCAGCAAGACTCCCGGTTTCGCCCGTGAGAGAGCTTTCTTT. Full variable domain (missing parts from reference TRBV15 and TRBJ1-1): DAMVIQNPRYQVTQFGKPVTLSCSQTLNHNVMYWYQQKSSQAPKLLFHYYDKDFNNEADTPDNFQSRRPNTSFCFLDIRSPGLGDTAMYLCATSKTPGFARERAFFGQGTRLTVV.

This clonotype was seen at least ten times. CDR3 bases: TGTGCCAGCAGCTTCTCCGGACAGGGGAAGAGCACCGGGGAGCTGTTTTTT. Protein: CASSFSGQGKSTGELFF. The rearrangement uses TRBV5-8 and TRBJ2-2; 9 bases align to TRBD1. The CDR3 runs 17 residues. Germline V gives CDR1 SGHTS, CDR2 YDEGEE. J lost 4 bases, V lost 2 bases, and 9 bases had no gene match. The full variable domain, its missing parts supplied by reference TRBV5-8 and TRBJ2-2, is EAGVTQSPTHLIKTRGQQATLRCSPISGHTSVYWYQQALGLGLQFLLWYDEGEERNRGNFPPRFSGRQFPNYSSELNVNALELEDSALYLCASSFSGQGKSTGELFFGEGSRLTVL.

In this sample, this clonotype turned up a few times. The chain recombines TRBV10-3 with TRBJ1-5; tentative D call: TRBD1 (6 bases). The CDR3 totals 17 residues. Between the trimmed V and J ends, which lost 2 bases and 5 bases, there was a span of 19 bases. From germline, CDR1 is ENHRY and CDR2 SYGVKD. This CDR3 reads CAISERGVGGADQPQHF. CDR3 in DNA: TGTGCCATCAGTGAGAGGGGGGTGGGGGGCGCGGATCAGCCCCAGCATTTT.

This clonotype was detected a few times. This chain connects TRBV28 to TRBJ2-7; D is ambiguous. V lost 6 bases to trimming and J lost 9 bases, with 12 bases between them. The germline V gene encodes CDR1 MDHEN and CDR2 SYDVKM. The CDR3 contains 11 residues. CDR3 sequence (DNA): TGTGCCAGCAGCTCCCGGCGAGGGCAGTACTTC. The encoded protein is CASSSRRGQYF.

This rearrangement joins TRBV6-1 to TRBJ2-5; 11 bases agree with TRBD1. After removal of 5 bases from V and 5 bases from J, the junction contained 7 bases not matched to a gene. CDR1 is MNHNS, CDR2 SASEGT, per germline. The CDR3 is made up of 15 amino acids. CDR3 coding DNA: TGTGCCAGCAGTCCACGGACAGGGGGCGCCGAGACCCAGTACTTC. The encoded protein is CASSPRTGGAETQYF.

The chain couples TRBV5-1 to TRBJ2-3, with a weak D call TRBD2 (5 bases). The CDR3 runs 16 residues. In germline, CDR1 is SGHRS, CDR2 YFSETQ. The V end lost 0 bases, the J end lost 4 bases, and 15 bases lay between the germline ends. The CDR3 region is CASSLGQVGVSDTQYF. The CDR3 DNA reads TGCGCCAGCAGCTTGGGTCAAGTGGGAGTTTCAGATACGCAGTATTTT.